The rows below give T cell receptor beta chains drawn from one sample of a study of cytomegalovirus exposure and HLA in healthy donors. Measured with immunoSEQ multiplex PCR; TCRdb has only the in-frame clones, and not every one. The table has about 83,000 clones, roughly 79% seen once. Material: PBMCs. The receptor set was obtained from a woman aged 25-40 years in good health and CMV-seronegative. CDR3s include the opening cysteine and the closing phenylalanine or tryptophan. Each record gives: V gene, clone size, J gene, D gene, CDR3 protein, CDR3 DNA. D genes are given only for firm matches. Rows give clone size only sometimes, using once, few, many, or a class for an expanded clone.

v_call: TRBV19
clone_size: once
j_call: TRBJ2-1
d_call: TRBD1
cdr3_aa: CASSGQGPRNNEQFF
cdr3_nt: TGTGCCAGTAGCGGACAGGGACCACGGAACAATGAGCAGTTCTTC

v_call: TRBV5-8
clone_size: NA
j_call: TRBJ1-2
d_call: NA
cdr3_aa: CASSLNVPGSGYTF
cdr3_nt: TGTGCCAGCAGCTTGAATGTCCCCGGGAGTGGCTACACCTTC

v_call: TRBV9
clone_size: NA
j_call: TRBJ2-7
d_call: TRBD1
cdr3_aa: CASSVAGQPLGEQYF
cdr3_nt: TGTGCCAGCAGCGTAGCGGGACAGCCCCTGGGGGAGCAGTACTTC

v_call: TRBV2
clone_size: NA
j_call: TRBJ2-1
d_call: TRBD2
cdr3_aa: CASRREVQTYNEQFF
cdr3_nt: TGTGCCAGCAGGCGGGAGGTCCAGACCTACAATGAGCAGTTCTTC

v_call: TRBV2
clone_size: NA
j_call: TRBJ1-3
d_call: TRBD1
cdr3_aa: CASSLGQPSAGNTIYF
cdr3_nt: TGTGCCAGCAGTCTGGGACAGCCCTCGGCTGGAAACACCATATATTTT

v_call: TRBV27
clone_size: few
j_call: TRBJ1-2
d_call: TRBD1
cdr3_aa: CASLGTDSFYGYTF
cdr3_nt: TGTGCCAGCCTCGGGACAGATTCATTCTATGGCTACACCTTC

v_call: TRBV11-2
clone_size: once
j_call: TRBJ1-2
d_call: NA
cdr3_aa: CASRHYDGNYGYTF
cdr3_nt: TGTGCCAGCAGACACTACGACGGTAACTATGGCTACACCTTC

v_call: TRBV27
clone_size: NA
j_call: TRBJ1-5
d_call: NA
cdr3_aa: CASRPLRGQPQHF
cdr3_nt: TGTGCCAGCAGGCCGTTGCGGGGTCAGCCCCAGCATTTT

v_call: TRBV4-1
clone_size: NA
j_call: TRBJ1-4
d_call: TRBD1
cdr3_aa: CASSQEQGATNEKLFF
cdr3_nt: TGCGCCAGCAGCCAAGAACAGGGGGCTACTAATGAAAAACTGTTTTTT

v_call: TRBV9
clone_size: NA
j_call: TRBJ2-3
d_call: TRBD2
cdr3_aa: CASSVASGRAPDTQYF
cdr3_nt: TGTGCCAGCAGCGTAGCTAGCGGGAGGGCCCCAGATACGCAGTATTTT

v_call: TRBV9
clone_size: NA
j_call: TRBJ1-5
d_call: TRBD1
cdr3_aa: CASSVGTANQPQHF
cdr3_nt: TGTGCCAGCAGCGTCGGGACAGCTAATCAGCCCCAGCATTTT

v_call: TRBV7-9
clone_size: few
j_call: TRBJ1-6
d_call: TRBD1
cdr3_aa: CASSQQGNSPLHF
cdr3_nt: TGTGCCAGCAGCCAACAGGGGAATTCACCCCTCCACTTT

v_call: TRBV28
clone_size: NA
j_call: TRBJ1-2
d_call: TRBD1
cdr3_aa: CASSFGTGGGYGYTF
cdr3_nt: TGTGCCAGCAGTTTTGGGACAGGGGGAGGCTATGGCTACACCTTC

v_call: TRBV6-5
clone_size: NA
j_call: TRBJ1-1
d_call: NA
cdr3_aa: CASSSRGGTEAFF
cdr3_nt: TGTGCCAGCAGTTCCAGGGGCGGCACTGAAGCTTTCTTT

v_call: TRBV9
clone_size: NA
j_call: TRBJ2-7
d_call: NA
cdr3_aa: CASSVVTGSGEQYF
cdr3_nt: TGTGCCAGCAGCGTAGTCACAGGGAGCGGCGAGCAGTACTTC

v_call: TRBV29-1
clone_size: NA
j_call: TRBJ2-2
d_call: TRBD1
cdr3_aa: CSVEVTGGWTGELFF
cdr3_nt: TGCAGCGTTGAGGTTACAGGGGGGTGGACCGGGGAGCTGTTTTTT

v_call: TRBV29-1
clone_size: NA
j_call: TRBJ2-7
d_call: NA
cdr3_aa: CSALDFTYEQYF
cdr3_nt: TGCAGCGCCCTGGACTTCACCTACGAGCAGTACTTC